This T cell receptor beta chain was sequenced during a study of tumor-infiltrating lymphocytes in primary liver carcinoma. Study at large: Among the tumors, stages were T1-T3 N0M0 and sizes about 4 to 10 cm. Samples returned roughly 3.5 to 7.5 million productive TCRbeta reads, a yield that was similar across tissue types. Study findings and constraints: Compared with blood, tumor repertoires held significantly more in their top 250 clones. Reduced overlap was seen in tumor-adjacent and tumor-blood pairs versus tumor region pairs.

Unsorted bulk tissue, roughly 20-32 mg of it, served as the source for co-extraction of RNA and DNA. Points on this clonotype: Its matching antigen is unknown. The junction does not match germline at one end; this may be a read error.

TCR beta cDNA was prepared out of around 460 ng total RNA by means of a constant-region primer. Generation of the TCR beta libraries relied on three nested multiplex PCR rounds using slightly modified ARM-PCR. TCRdb reprocessed the multiplex PCR reads with MiXCR, giving one entry per CDR3 protein. This table holds more than 85,000 distinct CDR3 sequences, 80% to 85% found once. The source material was liver tumor tissue from sampling region 3. The subset denotes: tumor region T3, left-lateral pole. The clonotype comes from a man aged 40-55 years with primary liver carcinoma and hepatitis B virus infection.

The CDR3 nucleotides read TGTGCCAGCGGCTTATTCAGGGGAGAAGAGACCCAGCACTTC. Its translation is CASGLFRGEETQHF. This chain links TRBV7-9 with TRBJ2-5; perhaps TRBD1 as D (6 bases). CDR1 is SEHNR, CDR2 FQNEAQ, per germline (reference sequence). This CDR3 contains 14 residues.